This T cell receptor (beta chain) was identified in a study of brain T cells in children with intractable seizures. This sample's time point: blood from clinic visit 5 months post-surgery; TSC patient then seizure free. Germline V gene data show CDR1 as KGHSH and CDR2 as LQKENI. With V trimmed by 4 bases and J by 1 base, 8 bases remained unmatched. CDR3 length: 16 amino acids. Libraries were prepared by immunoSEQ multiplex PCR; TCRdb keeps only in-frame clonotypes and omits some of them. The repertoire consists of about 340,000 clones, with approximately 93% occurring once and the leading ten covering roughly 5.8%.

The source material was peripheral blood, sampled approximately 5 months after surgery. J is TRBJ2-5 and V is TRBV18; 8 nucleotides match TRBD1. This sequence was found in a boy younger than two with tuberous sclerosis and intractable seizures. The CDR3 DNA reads TGTGCCAGCTCACAGGTGGACAGGGACGCCCAAGAGACCCAGTACTTC. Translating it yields CASSQVDRDAQETQYF.